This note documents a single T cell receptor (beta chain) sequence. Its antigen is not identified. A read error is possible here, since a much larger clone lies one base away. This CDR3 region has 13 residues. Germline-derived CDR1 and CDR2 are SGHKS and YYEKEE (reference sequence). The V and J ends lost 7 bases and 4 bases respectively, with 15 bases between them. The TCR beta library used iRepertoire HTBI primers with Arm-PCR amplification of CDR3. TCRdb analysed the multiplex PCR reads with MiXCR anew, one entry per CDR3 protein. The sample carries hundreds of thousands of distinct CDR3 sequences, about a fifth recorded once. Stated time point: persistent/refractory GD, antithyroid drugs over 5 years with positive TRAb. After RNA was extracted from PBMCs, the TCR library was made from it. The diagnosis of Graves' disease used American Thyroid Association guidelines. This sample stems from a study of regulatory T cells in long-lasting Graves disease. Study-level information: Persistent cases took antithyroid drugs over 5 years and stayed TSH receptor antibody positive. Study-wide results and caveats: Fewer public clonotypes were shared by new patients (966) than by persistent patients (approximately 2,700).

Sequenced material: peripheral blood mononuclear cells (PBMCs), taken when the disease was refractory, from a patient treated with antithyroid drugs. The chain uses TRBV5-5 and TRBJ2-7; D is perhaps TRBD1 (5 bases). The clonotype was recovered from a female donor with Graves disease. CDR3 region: CASWGVAGYEQYF. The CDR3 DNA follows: TGTGCCAGCTGGGGCGTTGCCGGGTACGAGCAGTACTTC.